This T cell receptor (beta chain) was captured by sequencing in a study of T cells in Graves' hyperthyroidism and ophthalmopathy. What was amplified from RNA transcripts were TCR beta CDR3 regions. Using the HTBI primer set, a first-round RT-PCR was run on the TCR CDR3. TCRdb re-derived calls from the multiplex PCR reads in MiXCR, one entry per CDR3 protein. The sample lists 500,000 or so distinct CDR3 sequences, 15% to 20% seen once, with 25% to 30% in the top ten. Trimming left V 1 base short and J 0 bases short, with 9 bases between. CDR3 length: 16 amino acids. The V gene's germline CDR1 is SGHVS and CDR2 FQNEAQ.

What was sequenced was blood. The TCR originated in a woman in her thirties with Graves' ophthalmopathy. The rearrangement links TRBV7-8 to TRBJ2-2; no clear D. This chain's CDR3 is CASSLVAGSNTGELFF. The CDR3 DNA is TGTGCCAGCAGCTTAGTTGCCGGATCGAACACCGGGGAGCTGTTTTTT.